This TCR beta chain was captured by sequencing in a study of identical twins. Notes on the study in general: Twin pairs' shared out-of-frame alpha sequences were enriched in low generation probability.

A remark on this clonotype: Antigen: not known. Possible read error: a much larger clone is one base away.

Trimming removed 0 bases from V and 4 bases from J, with 21 bases in between. CDR1 and CDR2 from the germline V gene are KGHDR and SFDVKD. The CDR3 extends over 19 amino acids. One entry per CDR3 protein results from TCRdb running MiXCR on the 5' RACE reads. The repertoire consists of about 280,000 distinct CDR3 sequences, with more than 6.5% occurring once and the leading ten covering 2% to 2.5%. Only healthy Caucasians were included as donors. The same specimen was also included in a second study, on yellow fever vaccine responses in identical twins.

Source material: memory (CD45RO+) T cells sorted from blood. This chain uses TRBV24-1 with TRBJ2-1; a possible D gene is TRBD2 (6 bases). The clonotype originates from a woman aged 18-29 years in good health. The chain's CDR3 is CATSDLPSMLACYYNEQFF. For the CDR3, the DNA is TGTGCCACCAGTGATTTGCCCTCGATGCTAGCGTGTTATTACAATGAGCAGTTCTTC.